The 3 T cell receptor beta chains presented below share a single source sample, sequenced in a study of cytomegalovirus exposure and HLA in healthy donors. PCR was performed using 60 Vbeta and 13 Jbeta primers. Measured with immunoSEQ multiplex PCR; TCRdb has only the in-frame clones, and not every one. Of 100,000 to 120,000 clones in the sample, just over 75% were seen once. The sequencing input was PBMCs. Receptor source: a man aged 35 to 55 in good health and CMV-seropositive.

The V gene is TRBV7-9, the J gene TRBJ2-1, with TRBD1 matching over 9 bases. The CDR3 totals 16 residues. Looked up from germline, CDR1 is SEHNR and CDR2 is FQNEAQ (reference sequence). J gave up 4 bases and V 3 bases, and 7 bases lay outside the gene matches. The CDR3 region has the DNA TGTGCCAGCAGCTTCCCCACAGGGGGCGTATACAATGAGCAGTTCTTC. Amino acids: CASSFPTGGVYNEQFF. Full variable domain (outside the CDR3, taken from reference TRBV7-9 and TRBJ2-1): DTGVSQNPRHKITKRGQNVTFRCDPISEHNRLYWYRQTLGQGPEFLTYFQNEAQLEKSRLLSDRFSAERPKGSFSTLEIQRTEQGDSAMYLCASSFPTGGVYNEQFFGPGTRLTVL.

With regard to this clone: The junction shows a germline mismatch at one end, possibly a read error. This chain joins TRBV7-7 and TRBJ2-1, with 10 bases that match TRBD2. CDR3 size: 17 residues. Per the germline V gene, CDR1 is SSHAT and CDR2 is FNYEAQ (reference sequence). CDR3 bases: TGTGCTAGCAGCTTAGGGAGCGGGGGGGCCCCCTACAATGAGCAGTTCTTC. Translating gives CASSLGSGGAPYNEQFF.

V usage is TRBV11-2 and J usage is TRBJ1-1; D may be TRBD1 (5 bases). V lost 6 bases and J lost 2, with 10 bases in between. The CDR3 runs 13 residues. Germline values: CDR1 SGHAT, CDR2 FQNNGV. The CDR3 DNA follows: TGTGCCAGCAGACAACAGGTTAACACTGAAGCTTTCTTT. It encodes CASRQQVNTEAFF.